A few counts support the clone carrying this TCR beta chain. With template switching, a universal primer site was added, and the cDNA carried unique molecular identifiers. MiXCR was run by TCRdb on the 5' RACE reads, yielding one entry per CDR3 protein. The table has 400,000 to 500,000 distinct CDR3 sequences, about 13% seen once; the top ten hold about 1%. J lost 4 bases, V lost 5 bases, and 9 bases had no gene match. CDR1 DFQATT and CDR2 SNEGSKA come from the germline V gene (reference sequence). The CDR3 is 15 amino acids. This entry belongs to a study of identical twins. These data were likewise used in another study, on yellow fever vaccine responses in identical twins.

The receptor was derived from a woman younger than 30 in good health. The sequenced material came from CD4+ T cells sorted from blood. This chain links TRBV20-1 with TRBJ2-1; 9 bases map to TRBD2. CDR3 sequence: CSAEGAGGGYNEQFF. CDR3 sequence (DNA): TGCAGTGCTGAGGGAGCGGGGGGCGGGTACAATGAGCAGTTCTTC.